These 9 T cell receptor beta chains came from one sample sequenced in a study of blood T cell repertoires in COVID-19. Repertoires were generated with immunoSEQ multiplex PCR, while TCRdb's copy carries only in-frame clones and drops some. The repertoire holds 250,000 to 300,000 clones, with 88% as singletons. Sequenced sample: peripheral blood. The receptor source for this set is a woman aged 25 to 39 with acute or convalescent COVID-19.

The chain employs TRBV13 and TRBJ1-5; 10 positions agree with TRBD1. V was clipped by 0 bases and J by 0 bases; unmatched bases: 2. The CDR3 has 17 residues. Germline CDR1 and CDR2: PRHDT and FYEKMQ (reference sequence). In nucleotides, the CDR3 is TGTGCCAGCAGCTTAGGGGACAGGGGGTATAGCAATCAGCCCCAGCATTTT. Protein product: CASSLGDRGYSNQPQHF.

In DNA form, the CDR3 reads TGCAGCGTTATGGGCAGCGGGGAGCTGTTTTTT. Protein: CSVMGSGELFF. The J gene is TRBJ2-2, the V gene TRBV29-1; D is ambiguous. The germline V gene has CDR1 SQVTM and CDR2 ANQGSEA. The CDR3 has 11 amino acids. Trimming shortened V by 5 bases and J by 7 bases, and 8 bases separated the two germline ends.

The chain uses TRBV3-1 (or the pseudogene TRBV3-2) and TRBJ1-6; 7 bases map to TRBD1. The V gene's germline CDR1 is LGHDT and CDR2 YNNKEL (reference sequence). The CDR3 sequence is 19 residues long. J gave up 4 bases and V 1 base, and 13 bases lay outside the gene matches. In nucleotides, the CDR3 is TGTGCCAGCAGCCAAGTTGGGGCAGGGGGAGGTCCTTATAATTCACCCCTCCACTTT. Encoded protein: CASSQVGAGGGPYNSPLHF.

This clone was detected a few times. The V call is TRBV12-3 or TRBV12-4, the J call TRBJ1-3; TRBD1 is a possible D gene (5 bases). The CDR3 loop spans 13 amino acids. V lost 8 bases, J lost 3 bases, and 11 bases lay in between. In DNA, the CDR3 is TGTGCCAGCGCGACAGCGATTGGAAACACCATATATTTT. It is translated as CASATAIGNTIYF.

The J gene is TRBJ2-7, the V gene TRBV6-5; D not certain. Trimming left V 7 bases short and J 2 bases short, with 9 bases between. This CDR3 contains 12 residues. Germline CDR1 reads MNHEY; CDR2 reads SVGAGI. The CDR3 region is CASTGATYEQYF. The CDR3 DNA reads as TGTGCCAGCACCGGAGCAACCTACGAGCAGTACTTC.

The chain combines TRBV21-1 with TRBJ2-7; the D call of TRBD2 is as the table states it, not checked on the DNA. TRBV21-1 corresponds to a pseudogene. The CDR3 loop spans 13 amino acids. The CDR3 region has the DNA TGTGCCAGCAGCAAAGCCAGGACGGGGAAGCAGTACTTC. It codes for CASSKARTGKQYF.

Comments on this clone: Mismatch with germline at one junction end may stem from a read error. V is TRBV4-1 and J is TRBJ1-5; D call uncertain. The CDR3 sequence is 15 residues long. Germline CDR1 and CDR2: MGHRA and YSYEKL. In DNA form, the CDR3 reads TGCGCCAGCACCCAAGAGCCCTATAGCAATCAGCCCCAGCATTTT. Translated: CASTQEPYSNQPQHF.

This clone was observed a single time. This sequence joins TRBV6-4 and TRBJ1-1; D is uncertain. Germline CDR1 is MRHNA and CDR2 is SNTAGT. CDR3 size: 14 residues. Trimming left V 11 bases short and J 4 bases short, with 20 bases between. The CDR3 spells CARHGRVSGTEAFF. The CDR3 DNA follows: TGTGCCCGCCATGGGAGGGTGTCGGGCACTGAAGCTTTCTTT.

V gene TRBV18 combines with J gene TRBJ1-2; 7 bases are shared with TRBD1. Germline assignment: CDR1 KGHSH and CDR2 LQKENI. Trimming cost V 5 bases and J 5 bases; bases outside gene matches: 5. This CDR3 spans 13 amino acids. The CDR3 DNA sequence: TGTGCCAGCTCAATAGCAGGGGGATATGGCTACACCTTC. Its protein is CASSIAGGYGYTF.